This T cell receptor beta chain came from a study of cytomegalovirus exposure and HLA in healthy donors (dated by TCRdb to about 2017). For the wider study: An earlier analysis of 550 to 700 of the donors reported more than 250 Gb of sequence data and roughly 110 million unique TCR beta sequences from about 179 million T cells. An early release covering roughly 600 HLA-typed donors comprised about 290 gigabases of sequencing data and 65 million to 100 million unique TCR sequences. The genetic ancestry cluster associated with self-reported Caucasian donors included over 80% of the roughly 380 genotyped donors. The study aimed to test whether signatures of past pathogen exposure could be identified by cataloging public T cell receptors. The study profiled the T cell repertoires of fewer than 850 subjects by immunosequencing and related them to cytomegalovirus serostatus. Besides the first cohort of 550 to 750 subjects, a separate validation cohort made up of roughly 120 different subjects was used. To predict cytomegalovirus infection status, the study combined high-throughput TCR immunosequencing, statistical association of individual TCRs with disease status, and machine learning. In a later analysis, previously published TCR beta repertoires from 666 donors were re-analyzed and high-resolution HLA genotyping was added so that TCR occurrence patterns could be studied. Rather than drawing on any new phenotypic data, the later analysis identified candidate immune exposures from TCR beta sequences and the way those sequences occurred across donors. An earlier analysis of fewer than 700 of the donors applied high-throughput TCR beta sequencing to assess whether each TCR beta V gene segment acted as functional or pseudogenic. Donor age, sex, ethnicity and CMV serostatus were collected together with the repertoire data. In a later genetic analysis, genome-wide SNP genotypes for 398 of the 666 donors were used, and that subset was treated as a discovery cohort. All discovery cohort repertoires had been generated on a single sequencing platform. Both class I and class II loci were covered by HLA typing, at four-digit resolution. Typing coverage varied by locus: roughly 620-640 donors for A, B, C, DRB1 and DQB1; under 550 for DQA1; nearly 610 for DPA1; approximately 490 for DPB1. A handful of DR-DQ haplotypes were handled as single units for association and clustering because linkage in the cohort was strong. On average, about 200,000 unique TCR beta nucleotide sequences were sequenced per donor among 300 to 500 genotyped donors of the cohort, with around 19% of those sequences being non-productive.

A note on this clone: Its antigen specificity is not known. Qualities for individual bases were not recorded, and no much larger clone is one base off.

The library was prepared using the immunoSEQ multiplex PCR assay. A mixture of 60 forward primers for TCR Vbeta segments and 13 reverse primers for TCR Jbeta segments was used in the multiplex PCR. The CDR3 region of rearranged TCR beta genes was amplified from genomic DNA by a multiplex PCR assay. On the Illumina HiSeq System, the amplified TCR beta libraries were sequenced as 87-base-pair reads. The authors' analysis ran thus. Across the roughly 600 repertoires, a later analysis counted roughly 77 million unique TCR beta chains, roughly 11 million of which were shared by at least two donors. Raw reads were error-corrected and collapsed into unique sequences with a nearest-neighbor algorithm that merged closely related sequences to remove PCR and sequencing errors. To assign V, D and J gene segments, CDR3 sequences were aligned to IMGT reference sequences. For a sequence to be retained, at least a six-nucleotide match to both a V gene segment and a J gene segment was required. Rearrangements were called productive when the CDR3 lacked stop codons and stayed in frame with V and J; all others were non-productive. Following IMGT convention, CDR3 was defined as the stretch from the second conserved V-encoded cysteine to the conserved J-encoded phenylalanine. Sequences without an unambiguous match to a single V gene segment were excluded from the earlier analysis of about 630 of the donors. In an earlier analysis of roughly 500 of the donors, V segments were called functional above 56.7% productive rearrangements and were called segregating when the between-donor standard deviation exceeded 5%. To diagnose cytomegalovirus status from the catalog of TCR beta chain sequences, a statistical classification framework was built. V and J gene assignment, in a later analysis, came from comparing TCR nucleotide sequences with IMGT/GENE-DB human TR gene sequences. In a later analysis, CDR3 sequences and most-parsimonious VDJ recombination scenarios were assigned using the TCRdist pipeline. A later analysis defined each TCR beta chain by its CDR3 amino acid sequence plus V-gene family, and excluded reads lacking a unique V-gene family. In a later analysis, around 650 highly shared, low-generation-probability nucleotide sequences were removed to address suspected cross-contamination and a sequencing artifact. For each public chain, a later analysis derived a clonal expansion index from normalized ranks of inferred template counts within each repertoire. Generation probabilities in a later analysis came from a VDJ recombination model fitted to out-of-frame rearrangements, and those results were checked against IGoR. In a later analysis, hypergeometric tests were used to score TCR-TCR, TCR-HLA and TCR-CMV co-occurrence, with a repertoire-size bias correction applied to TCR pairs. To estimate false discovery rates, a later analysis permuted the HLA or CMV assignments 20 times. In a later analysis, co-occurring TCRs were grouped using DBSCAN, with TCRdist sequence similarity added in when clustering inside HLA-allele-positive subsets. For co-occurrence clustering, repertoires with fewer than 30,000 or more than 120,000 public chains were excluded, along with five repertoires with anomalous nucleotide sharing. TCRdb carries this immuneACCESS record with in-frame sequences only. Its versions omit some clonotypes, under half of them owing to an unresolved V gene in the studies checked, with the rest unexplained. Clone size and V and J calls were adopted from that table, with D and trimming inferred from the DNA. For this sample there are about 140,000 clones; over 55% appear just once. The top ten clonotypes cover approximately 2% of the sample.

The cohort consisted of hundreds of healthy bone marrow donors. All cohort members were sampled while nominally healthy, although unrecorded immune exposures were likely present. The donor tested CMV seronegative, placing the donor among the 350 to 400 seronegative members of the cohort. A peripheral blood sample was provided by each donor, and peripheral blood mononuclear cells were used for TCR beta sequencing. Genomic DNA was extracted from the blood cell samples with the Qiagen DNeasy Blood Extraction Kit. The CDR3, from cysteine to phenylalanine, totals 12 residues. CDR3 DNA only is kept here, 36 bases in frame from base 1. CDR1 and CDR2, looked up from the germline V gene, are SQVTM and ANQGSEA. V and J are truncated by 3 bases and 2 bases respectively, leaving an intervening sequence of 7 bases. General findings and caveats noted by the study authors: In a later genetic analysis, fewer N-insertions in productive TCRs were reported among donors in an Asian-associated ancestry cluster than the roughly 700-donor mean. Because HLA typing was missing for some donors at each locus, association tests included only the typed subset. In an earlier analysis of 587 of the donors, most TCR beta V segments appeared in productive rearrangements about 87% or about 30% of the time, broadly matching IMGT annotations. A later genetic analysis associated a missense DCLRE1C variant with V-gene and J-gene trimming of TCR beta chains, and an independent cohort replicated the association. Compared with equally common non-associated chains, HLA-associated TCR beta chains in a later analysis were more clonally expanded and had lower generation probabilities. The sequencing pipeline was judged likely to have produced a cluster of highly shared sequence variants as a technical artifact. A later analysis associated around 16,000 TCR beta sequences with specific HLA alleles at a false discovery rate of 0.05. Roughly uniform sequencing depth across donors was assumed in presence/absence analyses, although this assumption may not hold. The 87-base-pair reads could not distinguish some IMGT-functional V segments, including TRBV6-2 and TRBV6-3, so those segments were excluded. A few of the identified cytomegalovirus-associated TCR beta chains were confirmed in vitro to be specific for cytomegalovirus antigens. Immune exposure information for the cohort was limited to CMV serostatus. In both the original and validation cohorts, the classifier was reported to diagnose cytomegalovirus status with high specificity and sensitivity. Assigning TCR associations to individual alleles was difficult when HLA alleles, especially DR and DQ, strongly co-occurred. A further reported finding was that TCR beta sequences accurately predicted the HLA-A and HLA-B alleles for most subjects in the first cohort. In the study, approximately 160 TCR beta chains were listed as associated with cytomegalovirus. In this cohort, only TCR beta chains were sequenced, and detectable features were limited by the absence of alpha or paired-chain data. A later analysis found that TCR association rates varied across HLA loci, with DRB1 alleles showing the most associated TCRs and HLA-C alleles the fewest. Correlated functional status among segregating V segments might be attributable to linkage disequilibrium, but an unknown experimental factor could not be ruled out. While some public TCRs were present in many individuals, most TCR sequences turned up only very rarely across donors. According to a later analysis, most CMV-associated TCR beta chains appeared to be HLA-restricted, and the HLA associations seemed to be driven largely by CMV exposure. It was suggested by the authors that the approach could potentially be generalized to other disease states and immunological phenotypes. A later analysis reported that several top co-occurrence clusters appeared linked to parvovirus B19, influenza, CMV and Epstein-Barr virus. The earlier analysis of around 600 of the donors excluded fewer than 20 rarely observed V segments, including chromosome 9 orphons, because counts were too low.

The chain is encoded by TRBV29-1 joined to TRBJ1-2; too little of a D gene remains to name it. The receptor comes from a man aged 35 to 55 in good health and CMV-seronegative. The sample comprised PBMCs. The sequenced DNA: TGCAGCGTTGACGGTATAAACTATGGCTACACCTTC. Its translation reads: CSVDGINYGYTF.